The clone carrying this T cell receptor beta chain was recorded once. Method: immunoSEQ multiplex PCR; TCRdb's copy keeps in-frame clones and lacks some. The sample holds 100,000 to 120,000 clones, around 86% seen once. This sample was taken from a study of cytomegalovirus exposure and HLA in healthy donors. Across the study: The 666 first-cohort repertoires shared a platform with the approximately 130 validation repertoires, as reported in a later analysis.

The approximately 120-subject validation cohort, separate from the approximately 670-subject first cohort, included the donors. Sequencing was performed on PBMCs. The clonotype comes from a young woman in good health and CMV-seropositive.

CDR3 sequence: CASIDLVTYEQYF. CDR3 sequence (DNA): TGTGCCAGCATTGATTTAGTAACCTACGAGCAGTACTTC. V usage is TRBV6-1 and J usage is TRBJ2-7; D gene uncertain. V lost 7 bases and J 2 bases, leaving 12 bases between the germline ends. CDR1 and CDR2 from the germline V gene are MNHNS and SASEGT. This CDR3 is 13 amino acids long.